This T cell receptor beta chain derives from a study of technical replicates of blood from several donors. The CDR3 runs to 14 residues. From germline, CDR1 is MNHNY and CDR2 SVGAGI (reference sequence). V was trimmed by 6 bases and J by 6 bases, leaving 12 bases between them. Sequencing used immunoSEQ multiplex PCR; TCRdb keeps in-frame clones, though not all of them. This sample has around 64,000 clones, with 93% found just once. This sequence was found in a human donor in good health. Some clones in this sample may be carry-over from other donors' samples. The material sequenced was PBMCs. This chain links TRBV6-6 with TRBJ1-6; D might be TRBD1 (6 bases). CDR3 bases: TGTGCCAGCAGGGTGGACAGTACTAATTCACCCCTCCACTTT. Translated, it gives CASRVDSTNSPLHF.